Presented here are 26 T cell receptor beta chains from one specimen sequenced in a study of blood T cell repertoires in COVID-19 (dated by TCRdb to 2019 to 2021). Library prep was done by the immunoSEQ multiplex PCR assay. TCRdb carries this immuneACCESS record with in-frame sequences only. Its versions omit some clonotypes, under half of them owing to an unresolved V gene in the studies checked, with the rest unexplained. The sample table contains about 190,000 clones; only one count was recorded for roughly 82% of them. The ten most abundant clones make up around 8% of the sample. Sequencing input: peripheral blood. Receptor source: a woman aged 60-75 years with COVID-19, enrolled during active disease.

Only one count was recorded for this clone. This rearrangement joins TRBV27 to TRBJ1-1; 7 bases match TRBD1. Losses at the gene ends were 6 bases for V and 1 base for J; bases not matched to a gene: 5. The V gene's germline CDR1 is MNHEY and CDR2 SMNVEV (reference sequence). This CDR3 has 14 amino acids. In DNA, the CDR3 is TGTGCCAGCAGCAGAACAGGGGAGAACACTGAAGCTTTCTTT. Translated: CASSRTGENTEAFF.

V is TRBV6-5 and J is TRBJ2-5; weak D call: TRBD1 (6 bases). CDR1 and CDR2 from the germline V gene are MNHEY and SVGAGI. This CDR3 spans 15 amino acids. V shed 6 bases and J shed 1 base, with 15 bases lying between them. As DNA, the CDR3 is TGTGCCAGCAGCCCCAGTTGGGGGCGCCAAGAGACCCAGTACTTC. Amino acids: CASSPSWGRQETQYF.

The CDR3 spells CASFGQGGNEQFF. CDR3 DNA: TGTGCCAGCTTTGGACAGGGGGGTAATGAGCAGTTCTTC. The rearrangement joins TRBV10-3 to TRBJ2-1; 10 bases agree with TRBD1. The germline V gene encodes CDR1 ENHRY and CDR2 SYGVKD. The CDR3 is 13 residues long. Trimming at V came to 10 bases and at J to 7 bases, leaving 7 bases not matched to a gene.

This sequence joins TRBV20-1 and TRBJ1-5; D is unclear. V gave up 3 bases and J gave up 9 bases, with 12 bases separating them. This CDR3 is built from 12 residues. Per germline, CDR1 DFQATT and CDR2 SNEGSKA (reference sequence). The CDR3 loop is CSASIGVTPQHF. The CDR3 coding sequence is TGCAGTGCTAGTATCGGGGTCACGCCCCAGCATTTT.

The V gene is TRBV14, the J gene TRBJ2-5, with D possibly TRBD1 on 6 matching bases. V was shortened by 5 bases and J by 5 bases, with 15 bases between the two germline ends. Germline V lookup: CDR1 SGHDN, CDR2 FVKESK. CDR3 length equals 14 residues. CDR3 sequence (DNA): TGTGCCAGCAGCGTCCCAGGGGTTGCCGAGACCCAGTACTTC. Translated, it gives CASSVPGVAETQYF.

The chain uses TRBV3-1 (or the pseudogene TRBV3-2) and TRBJ2-1; TRBD2 matches 7 bases. Per the germline V gene, CDR1 is LGHDT and CDR2 is YNNKEL (reference sequence). V gave up 0 bases and J gave up 5 bases; unmatched junction bases: 4. The CDR3 runs to 15 residues. In nucleotides, the CDR3 is TGTGCCAGCAGCCAAGAGGTAGCGGGTCACAATGAGCAGTTCTTC. Translating it yields CASSQEVAGHNEQFF.

The chain employs TRBV28 and TRBJ1-1; 8 positions agree with TRBD1. The CDR3 has 12 residues. The germline V gene encodes CDR1 MDHEN and CDR2 SYDVKM. J was trimmed by 8 bases and V by 4 bases; bases with no gene match: 3. CDR3 amino acids: CASSSGGREAFF. CDR3 coding DNA: TGTGCCAGCAGTTCAGGGGGCCGGGAAGCTTTCTTT.

The gene calls are TRBV27 and TRBJ2-3; maybe TRBD1 (6 bases). Germline V gives CDR1 MNHEY, CDR2 SMNVEV (reference sequence). This CDR3 has 15 residues. Trimming pared 4 bases from V and 0 bases from J, leaving 11 bases between. The CDR3 coding sequence is TGTGCCAGCAGTTCGCGGACAGCCAGCACAGATACGCAGTATTTT. Amino acid sequence: CASSSRTASTDTQYF.

The chain couples TRBV7-9 to TRBJ2-1; 9 nucleotides agree with TRBD2. The CDR3 loop spans 18 amino acids. J was trimmed by 3 bases and V by 5 bases; bases with no gene match: 14. Germline V lookup: CDR1 SEHNR, CDR2 FQNEAQ (reference sequence). The CDR3 region is CASSHRIKAGGGYNEQFF. CDR3 nucleotide sequence: TGTGCCAGCAGCCATCGGATAAAGGCGGGAGGGGGCTACAATGAGCAGTTCTTC.

This clone was recorded once. The CDR3 here is CASSSGAGVAKNIQYF. The CDR3 DNA reads as TGCGCCAGCAGCTCGGGGGCGGGGGTTGCCAAAAACATTCAGTACTTC. The J gene is TRBJ2-4, the V gene TRBV5-1; D may be TRBD2 (7 bases). Looked up from germline, CDR1 is SGHRS and CDR2 is YFSETQ. V lost 3 bases and J 1 base, leaving 14 bases between the germline ends. The CDR3 totals 16 residues.

The chain combines TRBV7-2 with TRBJ2-5, with 7 bases identical to TRBD1. Germline values: CDR1 SGHTA, CDR2 FQGNSA. The CDR3 loop spans 14 amino acids. Unmatched junction bases numbered 6, after V lost 4 bases and J lost 4 bases. CDR3 DNA sequence: TGTGCCAGCAGCTCCAACAGGGGAGCAGAGACCCAGTACTTC. Translated, it gives CASSSNRGAETQYF.

The rearrangement joins TRBV21-1 to TRBJ2-3; TRBD2, as called in the table, went unchecked against the DNA. TRBV21-1 corresponds to a pseudogene. The CDR3 contains 18 residues. The CDR3 DNA reads TGTGCCAGCAGACCACTCCGACTAGCGGGAGATATGCCAGATACGCAGTATTTT. Its protein product is CASRPLRLAGDMPDTQYF.

This chain connects TRBV28 to TRBJ1-5; D is uncertain. In germline, CDR1 is MDHEN, CDR2 SYDVKM. Deletions cut 2 bases from V and 3 bases from J, with 14 bases between. The CDR3 has 16 residues. CDR3 residues: CASSLLRRVSNQPQHF. CDR3 bases: TGTGCCAGCAGTTTACTGCGGCGGGTTTCCAATCAGCCCCAGCATTTT.

This chain links TRBV5-1 with TRBJ1-2, with 11 bases fitting TRBD1. Germline assignment: CDR1 SGHRS and CDR2 YFSETQ. The ends lost 0 bases at V and 4 bases at J; junction bases unmatched: 5. The CDR3 contains 16 residues. The CDR3 loop reads CASSLGGTGGGYGYTF. CDR3 coding DNA: TGCGCCAGCAGCTTGGGAGGGACAGGGGGTGGCTATGGCTACACCTTC.

The chain links TRBV7-9 to TRBJ1-5, with TRBD1 matching over 12 bases. Trimming at V came to 3 bases and at J to 3 bases, leaving 3 bases not matched to a gene. The CDR3 loop spans 16 amino acids. CDR1 and CDR2 (germline): SEHNR, FQNEAQ (reference sequence). The CDR3 DNA is TGTGCCAGCAGCTTGGGGACAGGGGGCACCAATCAGCCCCAGCATTTT. This sequence encodes CASSLGTGGTNQPQHF.

The V and J genes are TRBV6-6 and TRBJ2-7, with 8 bases fitting TRBD1. The CDR3 consists of 16 residues. Germline lookup yields CDR1 MNHNY and CDR2 SVGAGI (reference sequence). J was trimmed by 2 bases and V by 0 bases; bases with no gene match: 6. The CDR3 loop is CASSYSTGTGTYEQYV. As DNA, the CDR3 is TGTGCCAGCAGTTACTCAACCGGGACAGGAACCTACGAGCAGTACGTC.

DNA for the CDR3: TGTGCCAGCAGTCCGGTACAGGGCACCGGGGAGCTGTTTTTT. It yields the protein CASSPVQGTGELFF. The gene calls are TRBV7-3 and TRBJ2-2; possible D gene TRBD1, 6 bases. The germline V gene encodes CDR1 SGHTA and CDR2 FQGTGA. V was cut by 6 bases and J by 4 bases, with 12 bases left in between. The CDR3 is made up of 14 amino acids.

This chain uses TRBV19 with TRBJ1-4, with D tentatively TRBD1 (5 bases). Trimming took 6 bases from V and 6 from J, leaving 14 bases between them. This CDR3 contains 14 residues. Germline CDR1 reads LNHDA; CDR2 reads SQIVND (reference sequence). CDR3 sequence reads: CASSPDRVDEKLFF. CDR3 in DNA: TGTGCCAGTAGCCCCGACAGAGTAGATGAAAAACTGTTTTTT.

This sequence joins TRBV6-4 and TRBJ1-1, with 12 positions matching TRBD1. The CDR3 sequence is 17 residues long. The ends lost 10 bases at V and 4 bases at J; junction bases unmatched: 16. CDR1 and CDR2 (germline): MRHNA, SNTAGT. The CDR3 loop reads CANYSRDRGPGGTEAFF. The CDR3 nucleotides read TGTGCCAACTATTCCCGGGACAGGGGGCCCGGAGGCACTGAAGCTTTCTTT.

The chain employs TRBV6-5 and TRBJ1-2; D might be TRBD1 (5 bases). Germline values: CDR1 MNHEY, CDR2 SVGAGI. This CDR3 has 14 residues. Trimming removed 7 bases at V and 2 bases at J, with 14 bases between. The CDR3, as DNA: TGTGCCAGCACCAGGGATTCCTTAAACTATGGCTACACCTTC. This translates into CASTRDSLNYGYTF.

This chain connects TRBV19 to TRBJ2-2; 7 nucleotides agree with TRBD1. This CDR3 has 16 residues. Trimming at V came to 7 bases and at J to 1 base, leaving 9 bases not matched to a gene. Per the germline V gene, CDR1 is LNHDA and CDR2 is SQIVND (reference sequence). The CDR3 region has the DNA TGTGCCAGTAAGCGCAGCAGGGGGAAGAACACCGGGGAGCTGTTTTTT. It translates to CASKRSRGKNTGELFF.

The V gene is TRBV28, the J gene TRBJ1-5, with no clear D. The V end was cut by 2 bases, the J end by 0 bases, with 5 bases between. Per the germline V gene, CDR1 is MDHEN and CDR2 is SYDVKM. CDR3 length: 14 residues. CDR3 DNA: TGTGCCAGCAGTTTAAGACTTAGCAATCAGCCCCAGCATTTT. Translated: CASSLRLSNQPQHF.

On this clone: Other DNA sequences in the same sample also yield this CDR3. The chain recombines TRBV12-3 or TRBV12-4 with TRBJ1-1; tentatively, D is TRBD1 (5 bases). The V gene lost 3 bases and the J gene lost 5 bases, with 10 bases spanning the gap. CDR3 length: 13 amino acids. The CDR3, as DNA: TGTGCCAGCAGTTTCGGGCGGGGGACTGAAGCTTTCTTT. Its translation is CASSFGRGTEAFF.

Notes on this clone: The identical CDR3 is also encoded by other nucleotide sequences in the sample. The rearrangement joins TRBV6-1 to TRBJ2-7; 10 bases match TRBD2. Germline trimming cut 2 bases from V and 7 bases from J; bases unmatched to any gene: 11. CDR3 length: 16 residues. The germline CDR1 and CDR2 sequences are MNHNS and SASEGT. The CDR3 loop is CASSEPSGGVRGEQYV. CDR3 nucleotide sequence: TGTGCCAGCAGTGAACCAAGCGGGGGGGTACGAGGTGAGCAGTACGTC.

This chain joins TRBV9 and TRBJ2-5; TRBD2 might be the D (5 bases). V was pared by 0 bases and J by 1 base, with 10 bases between. The CDR3 runs to 15 residues. Germline values: CDR1 SGDLS, CDR2 YYNGEE. The CDR3 protein is CASSVERAGQETQYF. The CDR3 DNA follows: TGTGCCAGCAGCGTAGAGAGGGCGGGCCAAGAGACCCAGTACTTC.

The V and J genes are TRBV11-3 and TRBJ1-2; 8 bases are a match to TRBD1. Germline CDR1 SGHNT, CDR2 YENEEA. This CDR3 has 16 residues. The V and J ends lost 1 base and 0 bases, in that order; junction bases with no gene match: 4. For the CDR3, the DNA is TGTGCCAGCAGCTTAGGTGGGACAGGAGCTAACTATGGCTACACCTTC. It is translated as CASSLGGTGANYGYTF.